Listed below are T cell receptor beta chains from one sample, sequenced in a study of blood T cell repertoires in COVID-19. Sequencing used immunoSEQ multiplex PCR; TCRdb keeps in-frame clones, though not all of them. The top ten clones hold about 15% of a sample with about 80,000 clones, 76% of them seen once. Sequenced input: peripheral blood. The source is a man between 65 and 79 years old with active or convalescent COVID-19. The CDR3 runs from the conserved cysteine through the conserved F or W. D genes are given only for firm matches. Rows may omit the clone size; those that give it use once, few, many or a size class.

CDR3	DNA	V	J	D	size
CASSLGQDYGYTF	TGTGCCAGCAGCTTGGGACAGGACTATGGCTACACCTTC	TRBV5-6	TRBJ1-2	.	.
CASSEASGTPHEQYF	TGTGCCAGCAGTGAGGCCAGCGGGACCCCCCACGAGCAGTACTTC	TRBV2	TRBJ2-7	TRBD2	.
CASSLVGQLNSGANVLTF	TGTGCCAGCAGCTTGGTGGGACAGCTGAACTCTGGGGCCAACGTCCTGACTTTC	TRBV5-6	TRBJ2-6	TRBD1	.
CASGEGVETQYF	TGTGCCAGCGGGGAGGGGGTTGAGACCCAGTACTTC	TRBV6-6	TRBJ2-5	.	.
CASSPYSLGQGDGYTF	TGTGCCAGCAGCCCGTACAGCCTCGGACAGGGGGATGGCTACACCTTC	TRBV5-4	TRBJ1-2	TRBD1	few
CASSLESGGNTGELFF	TGTGCCAGCAGCTTAGAGAGCGGGGGGAACACCGGGGAGCTGTTTTTT	TRBV7-6	TRBJ2-2	TRBD2	.
CASSLAGLVHNEQFF	TGTGCCAGCAGTCTCGCGGGACTAGTCCACAATGAGCAGTTCTTC	TRBV28	TRBJ2-1	TRBD2	.
CASSLASSGNTIYF	TGTGCCAGCAGCCTGGCTTCTTCTGGAAACACCATATATTTT	TRBV3-1/TRBV3-2	TRBJ1-3	.	.
CASSQTVGGLTKNIQYF	TGTGCCAGCAGCCAAACCGTGGGGGGGCTAACCAAAAACATTCAGTACTTC	TRBV3-1/TRBV3-2	TRBJ2-4	.	.
CASSQDLIVGIGAYEQYF	TGTGCCAGCAGCCAAGATCTCATCGTAGGCATAGGGGCCTACGAGCAGTACTTC	TRBV4-2	TRBJ2-7	.	once
CASSVAGGETQYF	TGTGCCAGCAGTGTGGCAGGGGGAGAGACCCAGTACTTC	TRBV6-4	TRBJ2-5	TRBD1	.
CASSQASEYPGYTF	TGTGCCAGCAGCCAAGCGAGTGAATACCCTGGCTACACCTTC	TRBV3-1/TRBV3-2	TRBJ1-2	.	few
CASSFISTGKSYGYTF	TGTGCCAGCAGCTTCATATCCACCGGGAAGAGCTATGGCTACACCTTC	TRBV7-9	TRBJ1-2	.	.
CASSWPGQGAGELFF	TGCGCCAGCAGCTGGCCGGGACAGGGGGCCGGGGAGCTGTTTTTT	TRBV5-1	TRBJ2-2	TRBD1	.
CASSSYRADEQYF	TGTGCCAGCAGCTCATACAGGGCCGACGAGCAGTACTTC	TRBV5-4	TRBJ2-7	.	.
CAISPGLQETQYF	TGTGCCATCAGCCCGGGACTTCAAGAGACCCAGTACTTC	TRBV10-3	TRBJ2-5	.	.
CASSLRTGAYSGNTIYF	TGTGCCAGCAGCCTGAGGACAGGGGCCTACTCTGGAAACACCATATATTTT	TRBV9	TRBJ1-3	TRBD1	.
CASSQALGLAGGETQYF	TGCGCCAGCAGCCAAGCCCTTGGGCTAGCGGGGGGTGAGACCCAGTACTTC	TRBV4-1	TRBJ2-5	TRBD2	.
CASSPGTRGSYEQYF	TGTGCCAGCTCACCCGGGACTAGGGGCTCCTACGAGCAGTACTTC	TRBV18	TRBJ2-7	TRBD2	.
CASSLGQGVNNEQFF	TGCGCCAGCAGCTTGGGACAGGGGGTCAACAATGAGCAGTTCTTC	TRBV5-1	TRBJ2-1	TRBD1	.
CASSSGEGNEQYF	TGCGCCAGCAGCTCGGGGGAGGGTAACGAGCAGTACTTC	TRBV5-1	TRBJ2-7	TRBD2	.
CASSQDHTAHNEQFF	TGTGCCAGCAGCCAAGATCATACAGCCCACAATGAGCAGTTCTTC	TRBV3-1/TRBV3-2	TRBJ2-1	.	.
CASSVGEMNTEAFF	TGTGCCAGCAGCGTAGGCGAGATGAACACTGAAGCTTTCTTT	TRBV9	TRBJ1-1	.	.
CASSPSGGNNEQFF	TGTGCCAGCAGCCCTAGCGGGGGTAACAATGAGCAGTTCTTC	TRBV7-3	TRBJ2-1	TRBD2	.
CASSPHGGSNQPQHF	TGTGCCAGCAGTCCCCACGGCGGCAGCAATCAGCCCCAGCATTTT	TRBV28	TRBJ1-5	.	.
CSAETGDTIYF	TGCAGTGCTGAGACAGGGGACACCATATATTTT	TRBV20-1	TRBJ1-3	TRBD1	.
CATSRVAGANEQFF	TGTGCCACCAGCAGGGTAGCGGGGGCTAATGAGCAGTTCTTC	TRBV15	TRBJ2-1	TRBD2	.
CASSLGTGGTDTQYF	TGCGCCAGCAGCTTGGGGACAGGGGGCACAGATACGCAGTATTTT	TRBV5-1	TRBJ2-3	TRBD1	.
CSVAGGIYEKLFF	TGCAGCGTTGCAGGGGGCATATATGAAAAACTGTTTTTT	TRBV29-1	TRBJ1-4	TRBD1	.
CASSLWSYGYTF	TGTGCCAGCAGTTTATGGAGTTATGGCTACACCTTC	TRBV12-3/TRBV12-4	TRBJ1-2	.	.
CASRGPNSPLHF	TGTGCCAGTAGGGGCCCTAATTCACCCCTCCACTTT	TRBV6-6	TRBJ1-6	.	once